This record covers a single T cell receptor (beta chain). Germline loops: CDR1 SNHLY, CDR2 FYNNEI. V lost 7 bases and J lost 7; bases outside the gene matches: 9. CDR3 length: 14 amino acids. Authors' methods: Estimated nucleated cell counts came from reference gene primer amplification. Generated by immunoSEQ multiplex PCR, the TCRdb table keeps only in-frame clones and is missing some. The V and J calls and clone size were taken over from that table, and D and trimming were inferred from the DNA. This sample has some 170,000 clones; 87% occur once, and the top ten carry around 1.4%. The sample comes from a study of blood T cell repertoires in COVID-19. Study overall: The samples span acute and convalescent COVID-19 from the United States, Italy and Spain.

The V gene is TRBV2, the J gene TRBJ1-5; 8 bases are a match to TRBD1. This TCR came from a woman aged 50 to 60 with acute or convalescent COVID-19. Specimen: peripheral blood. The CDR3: CASTADRARQPQHF. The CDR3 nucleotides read TGTGCCAGCACCGCGGACAGGGCACGACAGCCCCAGCATTTT. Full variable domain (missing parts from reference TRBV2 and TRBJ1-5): EPEVTQTPSHQVTQMGQEVILRCVPISNHLYFYWYRQILGQKVEFLVSFYNNEISEKSEIFDDQFSVERPDGSNFTLKIRSTKLEDSAMYFCASTADRARQPQHFGDGTRLSIL.